Listed here are 19 T cell receptor beta chains from one sample, sequenced in a study of T cells in Graves' hyperthyroidism and ophthalmopathy. Amplification yielded TCR beta CDR3 regions, with RNA transcripts as the source. An initial round of RT-PCR targeting the TCR CDR3 relied on the HTBI primer set. MiXCR was run by TCRdb on the multiplex PCR reads, yielding one entry per CDR3 protein. The sample contains nearly 600,000 distinct CDR3 sequences, about 15% of which appear only once. Specimen: blood. These TCRs come from a young woman with Graves' hyperthyroidism that later progressed to Graves' ophthalmopathy.

This sequence joins TRBV6-2 or TRBV6-3 and TRBJ2-7; no clear D gene. The V and J ends lost 7 bases and 4 bases respectively, with 14 bases between them. This CDR3 has 13 amino acids. Germline values: CDR1 MNHEY, CDR2 SVGEGT. Here the CDR3 DNA reads TGTGCCAGCACCACGAAATGGGATTACGAGCAGTACTTC. Its translation is CASTTKWDYEQYF.

Concerning this clonotype itself: One end of the junction varies from germline; a read error may be responsible. The chain links TRBV11-2 to TRBJ2-7; D is unresolved. The length of the CDR3 is 13 residues. The germline V gene has CDR1 SGHAT and CDR2 FQNNGV. Here the CDR3 reads CASSLSSTYERYF. In nucleotides, the CDR3 is TGTGCCAGCAGCTTGAGCAGCACCTACGAGCGGTACTTC.

This clonotype occurred a few times. The J gene is TRBJ2-7, the V gene TRBV13; D is uncertain. Trimming removed 3 bases at V and 9 bases at J, with 12 bases between. Looked up from germline, CDR1 is PRHDT and CDR2 is FYEKMQ (reference sequence). The CDR3 has 12 residues. This CDR3 is CASSFNRVGQYF. The CDR3 DNA reads TGTGCCAGCAGCTTCAACCGGGTGGGGCAGTACTTC.

At least ten counts were recorded for this clonotype. The chain has TRBV10-3 and TRBJ2-2; D gene ambiguous. Germline loops: CDR1 ENHRY, CDR2 SYGVKD. V lost 6 bases, J lost 6 bases, and 8 bases lay in between. This CDR3 has 12 residues. This chain's CDR3 is CAISIPAGELFF. The CDR3 nucleotides read TGTGCCATCAGCATCCCCGCCGGGGAGCTGTTTTTT.

This clonotype was counted many times. The rearrangement joins TRBV27 to TRBJ2-5; the match to TRBD2 covers 10 bases. Per the germline V gene, CDR1 is MNHEY and CDR2 is SMNVEV (reference sequence). CDR3 size: 18 residues. V was clipped by 5 bases and J by 4 bases; unmatched bases: 16. CDR3 DNA: TGTGCCAGCAGTCACTTACCCCTCCCTAGCGGGAGTGGAGAGACCCAGTACTTC. Amino acids: CASSHLPLPSGSGETQYF.

This clonotype was seen ten or more times. The V gene is TRBV28, the J gene TRBJ1-1, with TRBD1 matching over 7 bases. The J segment lost 0 bases and the V segment lost 1 base, leaving 11 bases of the junction unmatched. CDR3 length: 18 amino acids. Looked up from germline, CDR1 is MDHEN and CDR2 is SYDVKM. The CDR3 loop reads CASSLLLLRDSLNTEAFF. Written as DNA, the CDR3 is TGTGCCAGCAGTTTATTACTCCTCCGGGACAGTCTGAACACTGAAGCTTTCTTT.

The table lists this clonotype with many counts. The V and J genes are TRBV6-2 or TRBV6-3 and TRBJ2-2, with TRBD2 matching over 10 bases. Germline V gene data show CDR1 as MNHEY and CDR2 as SVGEGT. V shed 6 bases, J shed 6 bases, and the junction held 10 bases outside the gene matches. The CDR3 is 16 amino acids. The CDR3 DNA is TGTGCCAGCAGCACGGGGACTAGCGTTTTCCCCGGGGAGCTGTTTTTT. Encoded protein: CASSTGTSVFPGELFF.

Ten or more counts support this clonotype. The rearrangement uses TRBV11-2 and TRBJ2-7; 7 bases agree with TRBD1. This CDR3 spans 14 amino acids. Germline CDR1 SGHAT, CDR2 FQNNGV. V trimming: 5 bases; J trimming: 2 bases; junction bases outside the gene matches: 6. CDR3 sequence (DNA): TGTGCCAGCAGCCTCCGGGACAGCACCTACGAGCAGTACTTC. It translates to CASSLRDSTYEQYF. Complete variable domain (other parts from reference TRBV11-2 and TRBJ2-7): EAGVAQSPRYKIIEKRQSVAFWCNPISGHATLYWYQQILGQGPKLLIQFQNNGVVDDSQLPKDRFSAERLKGVDSTLKIQPAKLEDSAVYLCASSLRDSTYEQYFGPGTRLTVT.

This clonotype was recorded many times. The chain has TRBV20-1 and TRBJ2-1; D gene unclear. With 7 bases removed from V and 5 bases from J, the gap between germline ends came to 18 bases. Germline CDR1 DFQATT, CDR2 SNEGSKA (reference sequence). This CDR3 contains 14 residues. The CDR3 DNA reads TGCAGTGTACTTAGACCTAGGGTGGACAATGAGCAGTTCTTC. Protein product: CSVLRPRVDNEQFF.

Ten or more counts support this clonotype. V is TRBV12-3 or TRBV12-4 and J is TRBJ2-6; 7 positions agree with TRBD2. Trimming took 7 bases from V and 2 from J; bases not matched to a gene: 14. The CDR3 sequence is 18 residues long. CDR3 sequence (DNA): TGTGCCAGCAAACTAGAGCGGGACCCGCTCACTGGGGCCAACGTCCTGACTTTC. This sequence encodes CASKLERDPLTGANVLTF.

This clonotype showed up many times. This sequence joins TRBV20-1 and TRBJ1-1; D call uncertain. Looked up from germline, CDR1 is DFQATT and CDR2 is SNEGSKA (reference sequence). V dropped 5 bases and J dropped 3 bases, with 13 bases sitting between them. CDR3 length: 13 amino acids. The CDR3, as DNA: TGCAGTGCTCCAACTCCTGGGGACACTGAAGCTTTCTTT. This sequence encodes CSAPTPGDTEAFF.

Ten or more counts support this clonotype. The V gene is TRBV7-9, the J gene TRBJ2-7; 10 bases line up with TRBD1. CDR1 and CDR2 from the germline V gene are SEHNR and FQNEAQ (reference sequence). The CDR3 extends over 17 amino acids. Unmatched junction bases numbered 10, after V lost 4 bases and J lost 1 base. CDR3 in amino acids: CASSSTPDRGISYEQYF. CDR3 in DNA: TGTGCCAGCAGCTCCACCCCGGACAGGGGGATATCCTACGAGCAGTACTTC. Variable domain in full (rest from reference TRBV7-9 and TRBJ2-7): DTGVSQNPRHKITKRGQNVTFRCDPISEHNRLYWYRQTLGQGPEFLTYFQNEAQLEKSRLLSDRFSAERPKGSFSTLEIQRTEQGDSAMYLCASSSTPDRGISYEQYFGPGTRLTVT.

This clonotype occurred many times. V and J are TRBV30 and TRBJ1-5, with D unclear. Per the germline V gene, CDR1 is GTSNPN and CDR2 is SVGIG (reference sequence). The length of the CDR3 is 13 residues. Trimming removed 3 bases from V and 2 bases from J, with 8 bases in between. In DNA, the CDR3 is TGTGCCTGGAGGATCAACGGCAATCAGCCCCAGCATTTT. It yields the protein CAWRINGNQPQHF.

The V and J genes are TRBV7-9 and TRBJ2-3; 9 nucleotides line up with TRBD1. Germline CDR1 is SEHNR and CDR2 is FQNEAQ (reference sequence). This CDR3 region has 15 residues. The V gene end was trimmed by 3 bases and the J gene end by 6 bases; junction bases not matched to a gene: 7. CDR3 in DNA: TGTGCCAGCAGCTTCCCGGACAGGGGTTGGGATACGCAGTATTTT. This gives the protein CASSFPDRGWDTQYF.

This chain joins TRBV6-2 or TRBV6-3 and TRBJ1-4; D gene ambiguous. This CDR3 contains 12 residues. V was cut by 6 bases and J by 3 bases, with 5 bases left in between. Germline assignment: CDR1 MNHEY and CDR2 SVGEGT. In nucleotides, the CDR3 is TGTGCCAGCAGAGTGGCTAATGAAAAACTGTTTTTT. This codes for CASRVANEKLFF.

This clonotype showed up just a few times. The chain couples TRBV19 to TRBJ1-1, with a weak D call TRBD1 (6 bases). Trimming pared 5 bases from V and 0 bases from J, leaving 10 bases between. This CDR3 comprises 14 residues. Germline V gene lookup returns CDR1 LNHDA and CDR2 SQIVND (reference sequence). The CDR3, as DNA: TGTGCCAGTAGTTCCCGGGACATGAACACTGAAGCTTTCTTT. Protein: CASSSRDMNTEAFF.

V and J are TRBV2 and TRBJ1-2; D remains unclear. Germline-derived CDR1 and CDR2 are SNHLY and FYNNEI. There are 10 residues in the CDR3. V was cut by 6 bases and J by 4 bases, with 3 bases left in between. The CDR3 nucleotides are TGTGCCAGCAGGTTCTATGGCTACACCTTC. Protein product: CASRFYGYTF.

The rearrangement links TRBV6-1 to TRBJ2-1; 8 bases match TRBD2. Germline V gene data show CDR1 as MNHNS and CDR2 as SASEGT. The CDR3 extends over 13 amino acids. V lost 6 bases, J lost 10 bases, and 8 bases stayed unmatched. In nucleotides, the CDR3 is TGTGCCAGCAGCCAAACTAGCGGAGGGGAGCAGTTCTTC. Translation: CASSQTSGGEQFF.

The chain joins TRBV30 to TRBJ1-2; no reliable D call. This CDR3 contains 11 residues. V was shortened by 3 bases and J by 6 bases, with 8 bases between the two germline ends. Germline V gene sequence: CDR1 GTSNPN, CDR2 SVGIG (reference sequence). In nucleotides, the CDR3 is TGTGCCTGGAGCGGAGCTGATGGCTACACCTTC. Its protein is CAWSGADGYTF.